The present T cell receptor beta chain was sequenced within a study of Tregs in tolerant kidney transplant recipients. Using immunoSEQ multiplex PCR, the repertoire was profiled, and TCRdb retains in-frame clones only, with some absent. The repertoire holds about 64,000 clones, with 95% to 98% as singletons. Unstimulated Tregs (CD4+CD25+CD127-) and CD4+CD25- non-Tregs were sorted from PBMCs. Germline loops: CDR1 SGHTA, CDR2 FQGNSA. This CDR3 region has 13 residues. The V end lost 6 bases, the J end lost 7 bases, and 16 bases lay between the germline ends. Study findings and constraints: This study did not directly address biological reproducibility. Nucleotide sequences could not be compared across some patients' samples due to primer changes.

This clone came up once. Its target is unknown. V gene TRBV7-2 combines with J gene TRBJ2-7; the D gene is possibly TRBD2 (5 bases). This receptor was taken from a human donor who received a combined kidney and bone marrow transplant. The starting material was Tregs from blood, obtained before the transplant. In DNA, the CDR3 is TGTGCCAGCAGAGCCCCCGGGGTGAGGGAGCAGTACTTC. Its translation is CASRAPGVREQYF.